The rows below give T cell receptor beta chains drawn from one sample of a study of shared clonotypes between healthy human individuals. The data were produced by immunoSEQ multiplex PCR, yet TCRdb's version contains in-frame clones alone and is incomplete. The table lists roughly 2.5 million clones, around nine tenths of them singletons. Sequencing was carried out using naive CD4+ T cells sorted from blood. These receptors all come from a man between 18 and 29 years old in good health. The CDR3 runs from the conserved cysteine through the conserved F or W. A D gene is named only where the DNA matches it firmly. The size of a clone is reported for some rows only, either as once, few or many, or as a class for expanded clones.

TRBV5-5	-	TRBJ1-4	-	CASSSVGPGIREKLFF	TGTGCCAGCAGCTCGGTGGGGCCGGGGATAAGGGAAAAACTGTTTTTT
TRBV27	-	TRBJ1-2	-	CASSLSLLSGYTF	TGTGCCAGCAGTTTATCCCTCCTCTCTGGCTACACCTTC
TRBV7-6	-	TRBJ2-5	-	CASSISPGRQETQYF	TGTGCCAGCAGCATTTCCCCGGGACGGCAAGAGACCCAGTACTTC
TRBV30	-	TRBJ2-1	TRBD2	CASAGGGGPYNEQFF	TGTGCCTCCGCCGGTGGGGGAGGGCCCTACAATGAGCAGTTCTTC
TRBV6-1	once	TRBJ2-3	-	CASSEQVSTDTQYF	TGTGCCAGCAGTGAACAGGTCAGCACAGATACGCAGTATTTT
TRBV29-1	-	TRBJ2-3	TRBD1	CSVERDRGLGTQYF	TGCAGCGTTGAGCGGGACAGGGGCCTCGGGACGCAGTATTTT
TRBV6-6	-	TRBJ2-4	-	CASRTTGLAKNIQYF	TGTGCCAGCAGGACGACAGGCCTAGCCAAAAACATTCAGTACTTC
TRBV6-5	-	TRBJ1-1	-	CASSPQVNTEAFF	TGTGCCAGCAGTCCCCAGGTGAACACTGAAGCTTTCTTT
TRBV29-1	-	TRBJ1-2	-	CSVGGGYGYTF	TGCAGCGTAGGGGGGGGCTATGGCTACACCTTC
TRBV2	-	TRBJ1-6	-	CASRESGGSPLHF	TGTGCCAGCAGGGAATCAGGTGGCTCACCCCTCCACTTT
TRBV9	once	TRBJ2-3	-	CASSVEVGGRADTQYF	TGTGCCAGCAGCGTAGAAGTCGGGGGAAGAGCAGATACGCAGTATTTT
TRBV19	-	TRBJ2-7	-	CASSIRRLGAYEQYF	TGTGCCAGTAGTATCCGTCGCCTTGGGGCCTACGAGCAGTACTTC
TRBV10-3	-	TRBJ2-5	-	CAISESPVETQYF	TGTGCCATCAGTGAGTCCCCCGTGGAGACCCAGTACTTC
TRBV18	-	TRBJ1-2	-	CASSPPSTDYGYTF	TGTGCCAGCTCACCACCGAGTACCGACTATGGCTACACCTTC
TRBV18	-	TRBJ2-5	TRBD2	CASSPGTSGTRGETQYF	TGTGCCAGCTCACCGGGCACTAGCGGGACCCGTGGGGAGACCCAGTACTTC
TRBV19	-	TRBJ1-2	TRBD1	CASSRTGDYGYTF	TGTGCCAGTAGCCGGACAGGGGACTATGGCTACACCTTC
TRBV5-1	-	TRBJ1-2	-	CASSLADHSYGYTF	TGCGCCAGCAGCTTGGCGGACCACTCGTATGGCTACACCTTC
TRBV6-1	-	TRBJ2-1	-	CAGGYLGSTYEQFF	TGTGCCGGGGGCTACCTGGGGTCTACATATGAGCAGTTCTTC
TRBV28	-	TRBJ1-5	-	CASSWRGGGNNQPQHF	TGTGCCAGCAGTTGGAGGGGGGGCGGGAACAATCAGCCCCAGCATTTT
TRBV7-2	-	TRBJ2-6	-	CASSLAPVGGANVLTF	TGTGCCAGCAGCTTAGCGCCTGTCGGTGGGGCCAACGTCCTGACTTTC
TRBV19	once	TRBJ1-5	-	CASSMAGSNQPQHF	TGTGCCAGTAGTATGGCGGGTAGCAATCAGCCCCAGCATTTT
TRBV10-3	-	TRBJ2-3	-	CAISDGLRPPGTDTQYF	TGTGCCATCAGTGACGGACTAAGACCGCCCGGCACAGATACGCAGTATTTT
TRBV5-4	-	TRBJ2-2	-	CASSSMGGANTGELFF	TGTGCCAGCAGCTCGATGGGGGGCGCGAACACCGGGGAGCTGTTTTTT
TRBV19	-	TRBJ2-6	-	CASGDLGANVLTF	TGTGCCAGTGGGGACTTGGGGGCCAACGTCCTGACTTTC
TRBV29-1	once	TRBJ1-1	-	CSVGTGLYTEAFF	TGCAGCGTTGGGACCGGATTATATACTGAAGCTTTCTTT
TRBV7-2	-	TRBJ2-3	-	CASSLPGRTATQYF	TGTGCCAGCAGCTTACCGGGGCGCACAGCTACGCAGTATTTT
TRBV4-3	once	TRBJ2-1	-	CASSQRGGGPNEQFF	TGCGCCAGCAGCCAGAGAGGGGGGGGTCCCAATGAGCAGTTCTTC
TRBV5-8	-	TRBJ1-5	TRBD1	CASSLGDGDRGPGSNQPQHF	TGTGCCAGCAGCTTAGGGGACGGGGACAGGGGACCTGGGAGCAATCAGCCCCAGCATTTT
TRBV4-1	-	TRBJ1-1	-	CASSQNEGNTEAFF	TGCGCCAGCAGCCAAAACGAGGGGAACACTGAAGCTTTCTTT
TRBV5-1	few	TRBJ2-7	-	CASSSGGVGREQYF	TGCGCCAGCAGCTCAGGGGGCGTCGGGAGGGAGCAGTACTTC
TRBV21-1	-	TRBJ1-5	-	CASRTPDRGPLGDQPQHF	TGTGCCAGCCGAACCCCGGACAGGGGGCCGTTGGGCGATCAGCCCCAGCATTTT
TRBV19	-	TRBJ2-1	TRBD1	CASSSLGTAYNEQFF	TGTGCCAGTAGTTCCCTAGGGACAGCATACAATGAGCAGTTCTTC
TRBV4-3	-	TRBJ2-3	TRBD1	CASSQGKGTGSTDTQYF	TGCGCCAGCAGCCAAGGGAAGGGGACAGGAAGCACAGATACGCAGTATTTT
TRBV18	-	TRBJ1-1	TRBD1	CASSVTGQDTEAFF	TGTGCCAGCTCAGTAACGGGACAGGACACTGAAGCTTTCTTT
TRBV10-3	-	TRBJ1-5	-	CAIRANEGNQPQHF	TGTGCCATCAGGGCCAACGAGGGCAATCAGCCCCAGCATTTT
TRBV4-1	-	TRBJ2-3	-	CASSQVGPGTDTQYF	TGCGCCAGCAGCCAAGTTGGGCCTGGCACAGATACGCAGTATTTT
TRBV15	-	TRBJ1-5	-	CATSRDRQATLSNQPQHF	TGTGCCACCAGCAGAGATCGACAGGCAACCCTAAGCAATCAGCCCCAGCATTTT
TRBV11-3	-	TRBJ2-5	-	CASSFGPQETQYF	TGTGCCAGCAGCTTCGGGCCCCAAGAGACCCAGTACTTC
TRBV6-5	-	TRBJ2-1	-	CASSISNEQFF	TGTGCCAGCTCTATATCCAATGAGCAGTTCTTC
TRBV7-2	-	TRBJ2-5	TRBD1	CASSRGQGETQYF	TGTGCCAGCAGCAGGGGACAGGGCGAGACCCAGTACTTC
TRBV20-1	-	TRBJ1-3	-	CSATGNTIYF	TGCAGTGCTACCGGAAACACCATATATTTT
TRBV4-3	-	TRBJ1-2	TRBD1	CASSQEPGQNYGYTF	TGCGCCAGCAGCCAAGAACCGGGACAGAATTATGGCTACACCTTC
TRBV5-8	-	TRBJ2-1	TRBD2	CASSQKGTSEYNEQFF	TGTGCCAGCAGCCAGAAAGGGACTAGCGAATACAATGAGCAGTTCTTC
TRBV30	-	TRBJ1-1	TRBD1	CAWCHRGPLQAFF	TGTGCCTGGTGTCACAGGGGCCCCCTCCAAGCTTTCTTT
TRBV29-1	-	TRBJ2-7	-	CSVDVRGSEQYF	TGCAGCGTTGACGTGAGGGGCTCCGAGCAGTACTTC
TRBV18	-	TRBJ2-3	-	CASSLGASTDTQYF	TGTGCCAGCTCACTGGGCGCTAGCACAGATACGCAGTATTTT
TRBV29-1	-	TRBJ2-2	-	CSVGTAPGELFF	TGCAGCGTCGGGACTGCGCCCGGGGAGCTGTTTTTT
TRBV2	-	TRBJ2-7	TRBD1	CASRARDRGQQYF	TGTGCCAGCAGGGCCCGGGACAGGGGCCAGCAGTACTTC
TRBV27	-	TRBJ2-3	TRBD2	CASSSRSSLAGGGTDTQYF	TGTGCCAGCAGTTCCCGAAGTTCTCTAGCGGGAGGCGGCACAGATACGCAGTATTTT
TRBV10-3	-	TRBJ2-5	TRBD2	CAISESRSGRGQETQYF	TGTGCCATCAGTGAGTCAAGAAGCGGGAGGGGCCAAGAGACCCAGTACTTC
TRBV18	-	TRBJ1-6	-	CASSPEVGVNSPLHF	TGTGCCAGCTCACCCGAGGTGGGAGTTAATTCACCCCTCCACTTT
TRBV9	-	TRBJ2-2	-	CASSVGQPNTGELFF	TGTGCCAGCAGCGTCGGACAGCCGAACACCGGGGAGCTGTTTTTT
TRBV27	once	TRBJ1-5	TRBD1	CASSSGQEYPFNQPQHF	TGTGCCAGCAGTTCCGGACAGGAATACCCTTTCAATCAGCCCCAGCATTTT
TRBV5-1	once	TRBJ1-1	-	CASSLRQMNTEAFF	TGCGCCAGCAGCTTGAGGCAGATGAACACTGAAGCTTTCTTT
TRBV2	-	TRBJ1-3	-	CASTDSSGNTIYF	TGTGCCAGCACGGACAGCTCTGGAAACACCATATATTTT
TRBV7-2	-	TRBJ2-1	TRBD2	CASSLGLAGGPLNEQFF	TGTGCCAGCAGCTTGGGACTAGCGGGAGGGCCTTTAAATGAGCAGTTCTTC